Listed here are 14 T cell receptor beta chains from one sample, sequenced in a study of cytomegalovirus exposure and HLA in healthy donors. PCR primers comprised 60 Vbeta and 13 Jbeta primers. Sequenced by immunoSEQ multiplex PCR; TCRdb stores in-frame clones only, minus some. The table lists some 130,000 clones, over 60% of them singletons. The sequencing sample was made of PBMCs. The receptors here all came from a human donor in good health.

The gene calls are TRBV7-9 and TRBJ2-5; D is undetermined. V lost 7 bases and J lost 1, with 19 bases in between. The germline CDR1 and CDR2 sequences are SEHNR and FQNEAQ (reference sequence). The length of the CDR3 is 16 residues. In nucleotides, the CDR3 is TGTGCCAGCACCCCCAACAGCCCGCACCCCCAAGAGACCCAGTACTTC. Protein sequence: CASTPNSPHPQETQYF. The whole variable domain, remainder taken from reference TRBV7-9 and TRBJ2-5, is DTGVSQNPRHKITKRGQNVTFRCDPISEHNRLYWYRQTLGQGPEFLTYFQNEAQLEKSRLLSDRFSAERPKGSFSTLEIQRTEQGDSAMYLCASTPNSPHPQETQYFGPGTRLLVL.

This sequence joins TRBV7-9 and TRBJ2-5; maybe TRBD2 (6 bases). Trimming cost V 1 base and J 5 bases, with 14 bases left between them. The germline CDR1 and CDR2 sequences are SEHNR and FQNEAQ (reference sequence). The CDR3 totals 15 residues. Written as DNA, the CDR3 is TGTGCCAGCAGCTTAGTACCCACCCGGGGGGAGACCCAGTACTTC. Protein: CASSLVPTRGETQYF.

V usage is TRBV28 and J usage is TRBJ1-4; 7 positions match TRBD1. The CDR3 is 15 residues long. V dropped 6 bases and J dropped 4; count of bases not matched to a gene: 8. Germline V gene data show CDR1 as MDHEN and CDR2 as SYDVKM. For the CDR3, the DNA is TGTGCCAGCAGCAGCAGGGACAGCCTTAATGAAAAACTGTTTTTT. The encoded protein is CASSSRDSLNEKLFF. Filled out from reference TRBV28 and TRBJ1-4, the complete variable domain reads DVKVTQSSRYLVKRTGEKVFLECVQDMDHENMFWYRQDPGLGLRLIYFSYDVKMKEKGDIPEGYSVSREKKERFSLILESASTNQTSMYLCASSSRDSLNEKLFFGSGTQLSVL.

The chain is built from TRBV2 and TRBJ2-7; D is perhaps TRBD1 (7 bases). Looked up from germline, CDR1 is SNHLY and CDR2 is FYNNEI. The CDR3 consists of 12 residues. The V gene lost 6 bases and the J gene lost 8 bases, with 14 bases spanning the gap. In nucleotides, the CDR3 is TGTGCCAGCAGGACGGAGGGGGCAAAGCAGTACTTC. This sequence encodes CASRTEGAKQYF.

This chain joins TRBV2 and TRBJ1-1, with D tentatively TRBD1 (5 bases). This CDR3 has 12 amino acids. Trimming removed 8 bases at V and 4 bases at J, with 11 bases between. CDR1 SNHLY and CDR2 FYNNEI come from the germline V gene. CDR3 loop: CASPGGGTEAFF. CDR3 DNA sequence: TGTGCCAGCCCGGGGGGAGGCACTGAAGCTTTCTTT.

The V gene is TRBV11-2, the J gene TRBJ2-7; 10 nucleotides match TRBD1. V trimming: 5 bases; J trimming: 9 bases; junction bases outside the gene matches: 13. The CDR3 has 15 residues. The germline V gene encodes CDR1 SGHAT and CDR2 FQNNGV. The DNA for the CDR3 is TGTGCCAGCAGCATCAGCCGGACAGGGGGATCCGGGCAGTACTTC. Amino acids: CASSISRTGGSGQYF.

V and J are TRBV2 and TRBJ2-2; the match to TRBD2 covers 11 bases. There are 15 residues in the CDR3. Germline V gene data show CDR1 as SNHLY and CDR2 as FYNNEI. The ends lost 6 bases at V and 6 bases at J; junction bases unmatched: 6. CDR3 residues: CASRSGLAVAGELFF. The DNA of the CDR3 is TGTGCCAGCAGATCGGGACTAGCGGTCGCCGGGGAGCTGTTTTTT.

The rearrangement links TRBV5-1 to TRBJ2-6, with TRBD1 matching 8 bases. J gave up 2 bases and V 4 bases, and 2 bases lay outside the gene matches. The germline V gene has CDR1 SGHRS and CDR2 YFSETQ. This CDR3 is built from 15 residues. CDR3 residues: CASSLDRAGANVLTF. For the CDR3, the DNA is TGCGCCAGCAGCCTGGACAGGGCTGGGGCCAACGTCCTGACTTTC.

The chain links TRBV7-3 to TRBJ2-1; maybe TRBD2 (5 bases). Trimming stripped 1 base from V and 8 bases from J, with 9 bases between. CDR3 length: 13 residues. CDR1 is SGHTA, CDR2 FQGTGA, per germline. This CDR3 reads CASSLNEGDEQFF. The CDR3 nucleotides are TGTGCCAGCAGCTTAAATGAGGGCGATGAGCAGTTCTTC.

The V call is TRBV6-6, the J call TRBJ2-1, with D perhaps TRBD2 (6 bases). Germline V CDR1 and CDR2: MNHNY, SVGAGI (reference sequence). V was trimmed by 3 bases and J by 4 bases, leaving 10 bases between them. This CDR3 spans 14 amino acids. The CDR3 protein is CASSYRTKYNEQFF. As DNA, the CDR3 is TGTGCCAGCAGTTATCGGACTAAATACAATGAGCAGTTCTTC.

CDR3 sequence: CASSGGAVGETQYF. The CDR3 DNA is TGTGCCAGCAGTGGGGGGGCCGTTGGGGAGACCCAGTACTTC. The chain employs TRBV7-2 and TRBJ2-5; perhaps TRBD2 as D (7 bases). Per the germline V gene, CDR1 is SGHTA and CDR2 is FQGNSA. The V end was cut by 6 bases, the J end by 5 bases, with 16 bases between. The CDR3 contains 14 residues.

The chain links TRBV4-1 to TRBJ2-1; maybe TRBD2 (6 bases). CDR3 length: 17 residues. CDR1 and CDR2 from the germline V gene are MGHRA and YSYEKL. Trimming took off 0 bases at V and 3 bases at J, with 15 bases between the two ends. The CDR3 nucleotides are TGCGCCAGCAGCCAAGAATTCGGGAGCGGCCACTACAATGAGCAGTTCTTC. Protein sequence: CASSQEFGSGHYNEQFF.

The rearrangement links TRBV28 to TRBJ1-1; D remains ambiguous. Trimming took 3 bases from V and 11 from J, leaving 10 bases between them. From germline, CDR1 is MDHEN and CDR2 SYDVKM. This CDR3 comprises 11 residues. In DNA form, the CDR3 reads TGTGCCAGCAGTTTCCGAGAGCGGGCTTTCTTT. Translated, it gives CASSFRERAFF. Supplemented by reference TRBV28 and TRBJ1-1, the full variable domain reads DVKVTQSSRYLVKRTGEKVFLECVQDMDHENMFWYRQDPGLGLRLIYFSYDVKMKEKGDIPEGYSVSREKKERFSLILESASTNQTSMYLCASSFRERAFFGQGTRLTVV.

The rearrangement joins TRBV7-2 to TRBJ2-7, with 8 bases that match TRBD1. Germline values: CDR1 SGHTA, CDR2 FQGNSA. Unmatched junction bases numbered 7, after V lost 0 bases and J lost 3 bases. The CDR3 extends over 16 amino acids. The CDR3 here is CASSLAQTGANYEQYF. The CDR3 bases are TGTGCCAGCAGCTTAGCTCAGACAGGGGCAAACTACGAGCAGTACTTC.